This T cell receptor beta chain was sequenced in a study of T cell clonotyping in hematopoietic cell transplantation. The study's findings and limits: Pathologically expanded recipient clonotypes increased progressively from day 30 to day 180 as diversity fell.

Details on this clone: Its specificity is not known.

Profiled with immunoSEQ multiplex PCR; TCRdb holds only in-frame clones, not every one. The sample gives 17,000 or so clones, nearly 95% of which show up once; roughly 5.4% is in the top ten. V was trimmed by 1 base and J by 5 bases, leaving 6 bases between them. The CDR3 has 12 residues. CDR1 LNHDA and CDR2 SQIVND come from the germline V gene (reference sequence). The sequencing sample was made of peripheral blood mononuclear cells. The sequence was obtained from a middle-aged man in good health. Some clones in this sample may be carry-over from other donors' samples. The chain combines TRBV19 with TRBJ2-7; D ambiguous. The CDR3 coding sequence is TGTGCCAGTAGTATAGCTGGAGACGAGCAGTACTTC. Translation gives CASSIAGDEQYF.